This T cell receptor (beta chain) was obtained from a study of blood T cell repertoires in COVID-19 (dated by TCRdb to 2020 to 2021). Concerning the study at large: Samples from collaborators originated in the United States, Italy and Spain and spanned both the acute and convalescent phases of COVID-19. The sample metadata nearly always contained a de-identified subject ID, COVID-19 status, age in years and sex. Where available, HLA class I and class II types were obtained from metadata supplied by the sample provider rather than from assay-based typing. Subjects who had been exposed to COVID-19, were actively infected with it, or had recovered from it provided the deeply sampled blood TCRbeta repertoires that made up the dataset. The material from the prospective study consisted of cDNA or gDNA derived from T cells, B-cell-depleted T cells, or PBMCs. The repertoires were made available in a free public database intended to serve as a resource for research on the immune response to SARS-CoV-2. Samples came from the ongoing ImmuneRACE study (first 160 participants) plus 1,254 subjects from 6 global collaborators. Beyond this particular receptor, the publication reports: How much clinical and demographic metadata was included differed by source and by participant, and the metadata was provided uncurated.

Each collaborating institution followed its own protocols to collect whole blood in K2EDTA tubes. For TCRbeta analysis, collaborators shipped samples as frozen whole blood, isolated PBMCs, or DNA extracted from either of those sample types. TCRbeta CDR3 regions were amplified from genomic DNA using the immunoSEQ Assay, a bias-controlled multiplex PCR. On the authors' methods: The number of nucleated cells in each sample was estimated by amplification of reference gene primers within the assay. Sequence reads were collapsed and filtered to measure the absolute abundance of every unique TCRbeta CDR3 rearrangement. For each sample, productive Simpson clonality was calculated as the square root of Simpson's diversity index across productive rearrangements. TCRdb carries this immuneACCESS record with in-frame sequences only. Its versions omit some clonotypes, under half of them owing to an unresolved V gene in the studies checked, with the rest unexplained. That table gives V, J and clone size, and the DNA gave D and trimming. The sample contains 88,000 or so clones, roughly 83% of them found a single time. Jointly, the top ten make up 24% of the sample.

V and J are truncated by 4 bases and 5 bases respectively, leaving an intervening sequence of 13 bases. The CDR3 has 14 amino acids, counting the end cysteine and phenylalanine. Only the CDR3 portion is preserved as DNA: 42 bases, with reading frame beginning at the first base. Based on the germline V gene (reference sequence), the CDR1 and CDR2 sequences are SGHKS and YYEKEE. Regarding this clone: The antigen it recognizes is unknown. No base quality information exists; no much larger clone differs at one position.

The sequencing input was peripheral blood. The rearrangement joined TRBV5-5 to TRBJ2-1, with a tentative D gene TRBD1 over 5 matching bases. The sequence derives from a human donor in a cohort sampled during active COVID-19. The DNA reads TGTGCCAGCAGCAGGGGTTCGAGCCACAATGAGCAGTTCTTC. Its protein is CASSRGSSHNEQFF. The reference TRBV5-5 and TRBJ2-1 proteins fill in what lies around the CDR3, so the full variable domain reads DAGVTQSPTHLIKTRGQQVTLRCSPISGHKSVSWYQQVLGQGPQFIFQYYEKEERGRGNFPDRFSARQFPNYSSELNVNALLLGDSALYLCASSRGSSHNEQFFGPGTRLTVL.